These T cell receptor beta chains were read from a single sample in a study of blood T cell repertoires in COVID-19. TCRdb's copy holds only in-frame clones and misses some; the assay was immunoSEQ multiplex PCR. Of a few hundred thousand clones listed, approximately 89% are singletons. The sample consisted of peripheral blood. The receptors stem from a woman under 40 who had recovered from COVID-19. Each CDR3 is given with its conserved first and last residue. Each record gives: CDR3 DNA, CDR3 protein, D gene, V gene, J gene, clone size. A D gene is named only where the DNA matches it firmly. Only some rows state a clone size, as once, few, many or a class for expanded clones.

TGTGCCAGCAGTTTACGAGGACTGTTACTGGCTGGGGCCAACGTCCTGACTTTC	CASSLRGLLLAGANVLTF	NA	TRBV28	TRBJ2-6	once
TGTGCCAGCAGCTTACCCCGGGGAGGGTGGACTAATCAGCCCCAGCATTTT	CASSLPRGGWTNQPQHF	NA	TRBV28	TRBJ1-5	NA
TGCAGCGTTAGGGGTACAGACAATCAGCCCCAGCATTTT	CSVRGTDNQPQHF	NA	TRBV29-1	TRBJ1-5	NA
TGTGCCAGCAGTTTACGGGGGTACAATGAGCAGTTCTTC	CASSLRGYNEQFF	NA	TRBV12-3/TRBV12-4	TRBJ2-1	NA
TGTGCCAGCAGCTCAGGTCGGGCAGCGGGGGGAGAGCAGTTCTTC	CASSSGRAAGGEQFF	TRBD2	TRBV7-2	TRBJ2-1	NA
TGCGCCAGCAGCTTGGAACGGCCCGAGAGGGAAGCTTTCTTT	CASSLERPEREAFF	NA	TRBV5-1	TRBJ1-1	NA
TGTGCCAGCAGCGCCGGGACAGGGATTAATGAGCAGTTCTTC	CASSAGTGINEQFF	TRBD1	TRBV5-6	TRBJ2-1	NA
TGTGCCAGCAGCCTCCGGGACACCGGGCAGCCCCAGCATTTT	CASSLRDTGQPQHF	NA	TRBV6-5	TRBJ1-5	NA
TGTGCCAGCAGTTTAGCAGGGGCCTGGTACTTC	CASSLAGAWYF	NA	TRBV27	TRBJ2-7	NA
TGTGCCAGCAGCCAAGGTTGGGGCAGGAACACCGGGGAGCTGTTTTTT	CASSQGWGRNTGELFF	NA	TRBV14	TRBJ2-2	once
TGCGCCAGCAGCCGACAGGATGGGAACACCGGGGAGCTGTTTTTT	CASSRQDGNTGELFF	NA	TRBV5-1	TRBJ2-2	once
TGTGCCAGCAGCTTAGAAGGGGCGGATGAGCAGTTCTTC	CASSLEGADEQFF	NA	TRBV7-3	TRBJ2-1	NA
TGTGCCAGCAGCTTGGGGGGGACATACTACGAGCAGTACTTC	CASSLGGTYYEQYF	NA	TRBV5-4	TRBJ2-7	NA
TGTGCCAGCTGCAAAGGGACAGGGGGCTTCTATGGCTACACCTTC	CASCKGTGGFYGYTF	TRBD1	TRBV6-5	TRBJ1-2	NA
TGTGCCAGCAGCGGGGGACAGGGGGCGCGATATGGCTACACCTTC	CASSGGQGARYGYTF	TRBD1	TRBV5-4	TRBJ1-2	NA
TGTGCCAGCAGCCAGAGGACAGCGGGAAACACCATATATTTT	CASSQRTAGNTIYF	NA	TRBV3-1/TRBV3-2	TRBJ1-3	once
TGTGCCAGCAGCTTAGTTCTGACTAGCGTCTACAATGAGCAGTTCTTC	CASSLVLTSVYNEQFF	TRBD2	TRBV7-8	TRBJ2-1	NA
TGTGCCAGCAGCCCCGACAACCCCTACGGAGGTGCGGCGAAATCCTACGAGCAGTACTTC	CASSPDNPYGGAAKSYEQYF	NA	TRBV9	TRBJ2-7	NA
TGTGCCAGCCAACAGGACCAAGAGACCCAGTACTTC	CASQQDQETQYF	NA	TRBV2	TRBJ2-5	once
TGTGCCAGCAGTGGGACAGGGGTAGATTTTAATTCACCCCTCCACTTT	CASSGTGVDFNSPLHF	TRBD1	TRBV28	TRBJ1-6	NA
TGTGCCAGCAGTTACCCAGGGACAGATACGCAGTATTTT	CASSYPGTDTQYF	NA	TRBV5-8	TRBJ2-3	once
TGCGCCAGCAGCCAAGAAACAGCAAACACCGGGGAGCTGTTTTTT	CASSQETANTGELFF	NA	TRBV4-1	TRBJ2-2	NA
TGTGCCTGGAGTGTACGAGGGAACCCTTCGGGAAACATTCAGTACTTC	CAWSVRGNPSGNIQYF	NA	TRBV30	TRBJ2-4	NA
TGTGCCAGCAGCTTAGCAGGGGAGGTCCACGAGCAGTACTTC	CASSLAGEVHEQYF	NA	TRBV7-9	TRBJ2-7	few
TGTGCCGTCAGGGGTACTGGAAACACCATATATTTT	CAVRGTGNTIYF	NA	TRBV2	TRBJ1-3	NA
TGCGCCAGCAGCCGCAAAGGACAGGGGCGTAATGAAAAACTGTTTTTT	CASSRKGQGRNEKLFF	TRBD1	TRBV4-1	TRBJ1-4	NA
TGTGCCACCAGTGATCCCCCTAATGCGAGCCCTGATGGAGATACGCAGTATTTT	CATSDPPNASPDGDTQYF	NA	TRBV24-1	TRBJ2-3	NA